The subject of this entry is one T cell receptor beta chain. This entry is derived from a study of OX40 agonist ivuxolimab in advanced cancers. TCRdb keeps only in-frame clones here, not all; method: immunoSEQ multiplex PCR. The sample has about 25,000 clones, 86% seen once. If patients had autoimmune disease history or systemic immunosuppression, they were excluded. This specimen consisted of CD4+ or CD8+ T cells sorted from blood, obtained in a trial of the OX40 agonist ivuxolimab. The receptor was derived from an adult with an advanced solid tumor such as melanoma, head and neck, liver or kidney cancer.

The CDR3 here is CASSPSSYNEQFF. The CDR3 region has the DNA TGTGCCAGCAGCCCGAGCTCCTACAATGAGCAGTTCTTC. The V and J genes are TRBV14 and TRBJ2-1; no clear D gene. Germline V CDR1 and CDR2: SGHDN, FVKESK. Trimming cost V 4 bases and J 0 bases, with 4 bases left between them. The CDR3 totals 13 residues.